The entry that follows covers one T cell receptor beta chain sequence. Its antigen is undetermined. This record comes from a study of response to subunit inactivated influenza vaccine. General study results and limits: With each seasonal influenza vaccination, the authors suggested, few new T cells are recruited.

TCRdb recomputed calls from the RT-PCR reads with MiXCR, one row per CDR3 protein. The data hold approximately 490,000 distinct CDR3 sequences, with approximately 6.9% observed a single time. Sequenced material: PBMCs from blood, taken 23 to 25 months after vaccination. This receptor was taken from a man in his fifties or sixties who received an inactivated influenza vaccine.

The CDR3, as DNA: TGTGCCACCAGCAGAGCCAGGCTCCTCCCGGACACTGAAGCTTTCTTT. It specifies CATSRARLLPDTEAFF. The V and J genes are TRBV15 and TRBJ1-1, with D unresolved. Deletions cut 1 base from V and 3 bases from J, with 15 bases between. This CDR3 spans 16 amino acids. CDR1 LNHNV and CDR2 YYDKDF come from the germline V gene (reference sequence). Supplemented by reference TRBV15 and TRBJ1-1, the full variable domain reads DAMVIQNPRYQVTQFGKPVTLSCSQTLNHNVMYWYQQKSSQAPKLLFHYYDKDFNNEADTPDNFQSRRPNTSFCFLDIRSPGLGDTAMYLCATSRARLLPDTEAFFGQGTRLTVV.